This T cell receptor beta chain was retrieved from a study of Graves' ophthalmopathy and Graves' hyperthyroidism. Scientists amplified the TCR beta CDR3 regions from RNA transcripts. In the first round, RT-PCR was carried out with HTBI primers, and a multiplex PCR formed the second round. TCRdb independently ran MiXCR on the multiplex PCR reads; one entry per CDR3 protein. The sample has hundreds of thousands of distinct CDR3 sequences; roughly two fifths are singletons. This clonotype was detected ten times or more. Antigen unknown. Ophthalmopathy was moderately-to-severely active, CAS at least 3, NOSPECS at least 4, lasting under 3 months. PBMCs were isolated by Ficoll-Paque density gradient centrifugation, using 8 to 10 ml of fresh peripheral blood as the starting material. V was trimmed by 2 bases and J by 3 bases, leaving 2 bases between them. Germline V gene lookup returns CDR1 SGHDT and CDR2 YYEEEE. The CDR3 has 11 residues.

Study conclusions and caveats: It was with 70.59% sensitivity and around 72% specificity that the model predicted ophthalmopathy progression.

Sequenced: peripheral blood. This TCR came from an adult man with Graves' ophthalmopathy. The chain combines TRBV5-6 with TRBJ1-1; D not resolved. For the CDR3, the DNA is TGTGCCAGCAGCTTATACACTGAAGCTTTCTTT. This codes for CASSLYTEAFF.